This passage covers 13 T cell receptor beta chains from one sample sequenced in a study of T cell repertoires in cytomegalovirus infection. A single record per CDR3 protein comes from TCRdb applying MiXCR to the reads. The sample carries 150,000 to 200,000 distinct CDR3 sequences, roughly 28% recorded once. Sequencing was done on a sample of PBMCs. Receptor source: a human donor in good health (CMV status not recorded). Some clones in this sample may be carry-over from other donors' samples.

The chain joins TRBV5-6 to TRBJ1-2, with 10 bases lining up with TRBD1. The CDR3 runs to 14 residues. Germline-derived CDR1 and CDR2 are SGHDT and YYEEEE. With 0 bases clipped from V and 8 bases from J, the junction kept 4 bases outside the gene matches. The CDR3 sequence: CASSLVGTGDGYTF. Here the CDR3 DNA reads TGTGCCAGCAGCTTGGTAGGGACAGGGGACGGCTACACCTTC.

Of note for this clonotype: Relative to the germline gene, one junction end is altered; a read error may explain this. This chain links TRBV7-6 with TRBJ2-1, with D tentatively TRBD1 or TRBD2 (5 bases each). Germline values: CDR1 SGHVS, CDR2 FNYEAQ. The CDR3 sequence is 15 residues long. The CDR3 DNA reads TGTGCTAGCAGCTACGGTCCCGGGACCCACAATGAGCAGTTCTTC. Translation: CASSYGPGTHNEQFF.

The genes are TRBV11-1 and TRBJ1-3; D gene uncertain. The CDR3 has 15 amino acids. The germline V and J ends were trimmed by 5 bases and 0 bases, with 11 bases remaining between them. Germline V gene lookup returns CDR1 SGHAT and CDR2 FQDESV (reference sequence). This CDR3 is CASSADWSSGNTIYF. CDR3 in DNA: TGTGCCAGCAGCGCCGACTGGAGCTCTGGAAACACCATATATTTT. Supplemented by reference TRBV11-1 and TRBJ1-3, the full variable domain reads EAEVAQSPRYKITEKSQAVAFWCDPISGHATLYWYRQILGQGPELLVQFQDESVVDDSQLPKDRFSAERLKGVDSTLKIQPAELGDSAMYLCASSADWSSGNTIYFGEGSWLTVV.

The gene calls are TRBV7-2 and TRBJ2-5, with D unclear. Trimming took off 1 base at V and 1 base at J, with 7 bases between the two ends. Per the germline V gene, CDR1 is SGHTA and CDR2 is FQGNSA. The CDR3 spans 14 residues. CDR3 residues: CASSLDTPQETQYF. In DNA, the CDR3 is TGTGCCAGCAGCTTAGACACACCCCAAGAGACCCAGTACTTC.

This clonotype appeared a single time. The chain couples TRBV20-1 to TRBJ2-7, with 8 bases matching TRBD2. The CDR3 totals 14 residues. Trimming removed 5 bases from V and 0 bases from J; junction bases left unmatched: 6. Germline V gene data show CDR1 as DFQATT and CDR2 as SNEGSKA (reference sequence). In DNA form, the CDR3 reads TGCAGTGCTTTATCGGGGGGGACCTCCTACGAGCAGTACTTC. Residues: CSALSGGTSYEQYF.

The gene calls are TRBV20-1 and TRBJ2-2; 11 nucleotides align to TRBD2. There are 16 residues in the CDR3. The ends lost 5 bases at V and 5 bases at J; junction bases unmatched: 10. Germline assignment: CDR1 DFQATT and CDR2 SNEGSKA (reference sequence). CDR3 DNA: TGCAGTGCTCCCCCTCAGACTAGCGGGGAGACCGGGGAGCTGTTTTTT. Its translation is CSAPPQTSGETGELFF.

The table lists this clonotype with a few counts. CDR3 region: CASSSRTGGADYGYTF. The CDR3 bases are TGTGCCAGCAGCTCTCGGACAGGGGGCGCGGATTATGGCTACACCTTC. The chain has TRBV11-2 and TRBJ1-2; 11 positions agree with TRBD1. The CDR3 has 16 amino acids. Trimming cost V 4 bases and J 5 bases; bases outside gene matches: 9. Germline CDR1 SGHAT, CDR2 FQNNGV. Filled out from reference TRBV11-2 and TRBJ1-2, the complete variable domain reads EAGVAQSPRYKIIEKRQSVAFWCNPISGHATLYWYQQILGQGPKLLIQFQNNGVVDDSQLPKDRFSAERLKGVDSTLKIQPAKLEDSAVYLCASSSRTGGADYGYTFGSGTRLTVV.

CDR3 region: CSVRVERNTEAFF. The CDR3 DNA is TGCAGCGTGCGGGTGGAGAGGAACACTGAAGCTTTCTTT. The V call is TRBV29-1, the J call TRBJ1-1; D is undetermined. V lost 6 bases, J lost 1 base, and 12 bases lay in between. From germline, CDR1 is SQVTM and CDR2 ANQGSEA. The CDR3 is 13 residues long.

As to this clonotype: This may come from a read error, since a much larger clone is one base off. V usage is TRBV11-1 and J usage is TRBJ2-7, with D unclear. Trimming stripped 3 bases from V and 2 bases from J, with 5 bases between. The germline V gene encodes CDR1 SGHAT and CDR2 FQDESV (reference sequence). This CDR3 spans 12 amino acids. The CDR3 reads CASSFEAYEQYF. The CDR3 DNA is TGTGCCAGCAGCTTTGAAGCCTACGAGCAGTACTTC.

J is TRBJ1-1 and V is TRBV25-1; TRBD1 is a possible D gene (5 bases). The germline gives CDR1 MGHDK, CDR2 SYGVNS. This CDR3 region has 15 residues. V gave up 2 bases and J gave up 0 bases, with 10 bases separating them. CDR3 loop: CASSERGLLNTEAFF. DNA for the CDR3: TGTGCCAGCAGTGAAAGGGGATTACTGAACACTGAAGCTTTCTTT.

The V gene is TRBV11-2, the J gene TRBJ2-3, with D uncertain. Germline CDR1 and CDR2: SGHAT and FQNNGV. Trimming shortened V by 1 base and J by 4 bases, and 12 bases separated the two germline ends. The CDR3 is 15 amino acids. The CDR3 region is CASSLGLGWADTQYF. The CDR3 DNA sequence: TGTGCCAGCAGCTTAGGCCTTGGGTGGGCAGATACGCAGTATTTT.

This clonotype was seen a few times. V gene TRBV20-1 combines with J gene TRBJ2-6; D is unresolved. The CDR3 is 14 residues long. Per germline, CDR1 DFQATT and CDR2 SNEGSKA (reference sequence). Deletions cut 3 bases from V and 0 bases from J, with 6 bases between. The CDR3 nucleotides are TGCAGTGCTAGGACAAACTCTGGGGCCAACGTCCTGACTTTC. As protein: CSARTNSGANVLTF.

This clonotype is medium-sized (0.01 to 0.1%) by share. V and J are TRBV6-2 or TRBV6-3 and TRBJ1-2; 7 bases agree with TRBD1. This CDR3 comprises 13 residues. Losses at the gene ends were 6 bases for V and 6 bases for J; bases not matched to a gene: 7. Per germline, CDR1 MNHEY and CDR2 SVGEGT. Here the CDR3 reads CASRSLDRDGYTF. The CDR3 region has the DNA TGTGCCAGCAGATCCCTCGACAGGGATGGCTACACCTTC.